In this sample, the clone carrying this T cell receptor (beta chain) turned up a few times. Its specificity is unknown. These data are taken from a study of T cell repertoires in cytomegalovirus infection. Background on the study: Public TCR beta signatures indicated both CMV infection and matching HLA type. Study-wide results and limits: The study found HLA-C-restricted CMV-specific TCR beta clonotypes dominating the ex vivo response.

Each CDR3 protein is one row after TCRdb ran MiXCR on the reads. The data hold 350,000 to 550,000 distinct CDR3 sequences, with 31% observed a single time. The CDR3 has 15 residues. CDR1 and CDR2 from the germline V gene are SGHNT and YYREEE (reference sequence). Between the trimmed V and J ends, which lost 0 bases and 6 bases, there was a span of 15 bases. The specimen was PBMCs. This receptor was identified in a human donor in good health (CMV status not recorded). Some clones in this sample may be carry-over from other donors' samples. The chain joins TRBV5-4 to TRBJ1-2; tentative D call: TRBD1 (5 bases). The CDR3 is CASSLEGLIGDGYTF. The CDR3, as DNA: TGTGCCAGCAGCTTGGAGGGGCTCATAGGTGATGGCTACACCTTC.